These 32 T cell receptor beta chains were sequenced from one sample in a study of blood T cell repertoires in COVID-19. Method: immunoSEQ multiplex PCR; TCRdb's copy keeps in-frame clones and lacks some. This table holds 200,000 to 250,000 clones, around 90% found once. The sequencing sample was made of peripheral blood. The origin of the receptors is a man aged 55 to 70 who had recovered from COVID-19.

The genes are TRBV6-6 and TRBJ1-2, with 7 bases that match TRBD1. The CDR3 has 14 residues. Germline V gene sequence: CDR1 MNHNY, CDR2 SVGAGI (reference sequence). V gave up 5 bases and J gave up 5 bases; unmatched junction bases: 8. CDR3 sequence (DNA): TGTGCCAGCAGTCCTCCGACAGGGACGTATGGCTACACCTTC. It translates to CASSPPTGTYGYTF.

This chain joins TRBV7-9 and TRBJ1-1, with no clear D. CDR3 size: 15 residues. Trimming took 1 base from V and 1 from J, leaving 10 bases between them. Germline CDR1 SEHNR, CDR2 FQNEAQ (reference sequence). CDR3 residues: CASSLGSHSNTEAFF. CDR3 nucleotide sequence: TGTGCCAGCAGCTTAGGGTCACATTCGAACACTGAAGCTTTCTTT. The full variable domain, with the rest looked up from reference TRBV7-9 and TRBJ1-1, is DTGVSQNPRHKITKRGQNVTFRCDPISEHNRLYWYRQTLGQGPEFLTYFQNEAQLEKSRLLSDRFSAERPKGSFSTLEIQRTEQGDSAMYLCASSLGSHSNTEAFFGQGTRLTVV.

The chain is built from TRBV19 and TRBJ2-5; 9 nucleotides line up with TRBD1. Trimming cost V 3 bases and J 5 bases; bases outside gene matches: 7. CDR3 length: 15 residues. Germline V gene sequence: CDR1 LNHDA, CDR2 SQIVND (reference sequence). The CDR3 DNA is TGTGCCAGTAGTATTCCTGGGGACAGGGTCGAGACCCAGTACTTC. Translated, it gives CASSIPGDRVETQYF.

This sequence joins TRBV7-9 and TRBJ2-7; 9 nucleotides align to TRBD2. Germline CDR1 and CDR2: SEHNR and FQNEAQ (reference sequence). Unmatched junction bases numbered 3, after V lost 0 bases and J lost 3 bases. CDR3 length: 15 amino acids. The CDR3 nucleotides read TGTGCCAGCAGCTTAGCGCGGGGGGGCCTCTACGAGCAGTACTTC. This sequence encodes CASSLARGGLYEQYF. The variable domain in full, with the rest retrieved from reference TRBV7-9 and TRBJ2-7, is DTGVSQNPRHKITKRGQNVTFRCDPISEHNRLYWYRQTLGQGPEFLTYFQNEAQLEKSRLLSDRFSAERPKGSFSTLEIQRTEQGDSAMYLCASSLARGGLYEQYFGPGTRLTVT.

The CDR3 sequence is CASTLTSGGPSETQYF. In nucleotides, the CDR3 is TGTGCCAGCACTCTGACTAGCGGGGGGCCGAGTGAGACCCAGTACTTC. The rearrangement joins TRBV6-6 to TRBJ2-5, with TRBD2 matching over 13 bases. CDR1 MNHNY and CDR2 SVGAGI come from the germline V gene (reference sequence). Trimming removed 7 bases from V and 5 bases from J; junction bases left unmatched: 10. The CDR3 consists of 16 residues.

The V and J genes are TRBV7-9 and TRBJ2-3; a weak D match, TRBD1 (6 bases). Per the germline V gene, CDR1 is SEHNR and CDR2 is FQNEAQ (reference sequence). V shed 0 bases and J shed 4 bases, with 11 bases lying between them. CDR3 size: 15 residues. The CDR3 nucleotides are TGTGCCAGCAGCTTAGCGGGGGCCTTCCCAGATACGCAGTATTTT. Translation gives CASSLAGAFPDTQYF.

A single count supports this clone. The rearrangement uses TRBV6-5 and TRBJ1-2, with D perhaps matching TRBD1 (6 bases). CDR1 is MNHEY and CDR2 is SVGAGI in the germline V gene. The V end was cut by 4 bases, the J end by 8 bases, with 23 bases between. The CDR3 has 16 amino acids. The CDR3 loop is CASSFNSGTRGSGYTF. Here the CDR3 DNA reads TGTGCCAGCAGTTTCAACTCGGGGACACGCGGAAGCGGCTACACCTTC.

In its sample, this clone was seen once. The chain joins TRBV6-1 to TRBJ2-7, with D tentatively TRBD2 (6 bases). CDR1 is MNHNS, CDR2 SASEGT, per germline. The CDR3 is 14 amino acids. Trimming shortened V by 3 bases and J by 4 bases, and 13 bases separated the two germline ends. The CDR3 nucleotides are TGTGCCAGCAGTGAGGGACTGGGGCTATACGAGCAGTACTTC. Protein product: CASSEGLGLYEQYF.

This clone has only a few counts. This chain connects TRBV11-3 to TRBJ2-3; 7 bases are a match to TRBD1. CDR3 length: 15 residues. Per the germline V gene, CDR1 is SGHNT and CDR2 is YENEEA. Germline trimming cut 4 bases from V and 1 base from J; bases unmatched to any gene: 5. In DNA form, the CDR3 reads TGTGCCAGCAGCTCACGACAGGGAGGCACAGATACGCAGTATTTT. It encodes CASSSRQGGTDTQYF.

This chain links TRBV18 with TRBJ2-1; tentative D call: TRBD1 (5 bases). Trimming took off 3 bases at V and 6 bases at J, with 9 bases between the two ends. Germline loops: CDR1 KGHSH, CDR2 LQKENI. The CDR3 runs 13 residues. The CDR3: CASSPIGANEQFF. CDR3 DNA sequence: TGTGCCAGCTCACCGATTGGGGCCAATGAGCAGTTCTTC.

The chain is built from TRBV18 and TRBJ2-7; possibly TRBD2 for D (6 bases). CDR3 length equals 14 residues. V lost 3 bases and J 0 bases, leaving 9 bases between the germline ends. Germline CDR1 reads KGHSH; CDR2 reads LQKENI. The CDR3 DNA reads as TGTGCCAGCTCACCGTACGGGAGCTCCTACGAGCAGTACTTC. Its translation is CASSPYGSSYEQYF.

The chain is built from TRBV3-1 (or the pseudogene TRBV3-2) and TRBJ2-1; D is ambiguous. This CDR3 has 16 amino acids. Germline values: CDR1 LGHDT, CDR2 YNNKEL (reference sequence). The V end was cut by 2 bases, the J end by 0 bases, with 11 bases between. The chain's CDR3 is CASSQWSPSSYNEQFF. CDR3 bases: TGTGCCAGCAGCCAATGGTCCCCGAGCTCCTACAATGAGCAGTTCTTC.

The V call is TRBV18, the J call TRBJ1-1; D unclear. This CDR3 has 16 amino acids. The germline CDR1 and CDR2 sequences are KGHSH and LQKENI. Trimming removed 1 base from V and 0 bases from J, with 12 bases in between. CDR3 coding DNA: TGTGCCAGCTCACCACTCTCACAGAACATGAACACTGAAGCTTTCTTT. Translation gives CASSPLSQNMNTEAFF.

V is TRBV5-4 and J is TRBJ2-5, with 9 bases identical to TRBD1. With V trimmed by 2 bases and J by 3 bases, 2 bases remained unmatched. The CDR3 runs 14 residues. Germline values: CDR1 SGHNT, CDR2 YYREEE (reference sequence). The CDR3 protein is CASSLWTGEETQYF. The CDR3 DNA reads as TGTGCCAGCAGCTTATGGACAGGGGAAGAGACCCAGTACTTC.

The gene calls are TRBV7-3 and TRBJ2-3; D remains unclear. Germline values: CDR1 SGHTA, CDR2 FQGTGA. The V and J ends lost 5 bases and 1 base respectively, with 7 bases between them. This CDR3 has 13 amino acids. The CDR3 protein is CASSQDGTDTQYF. The CDR3 DNA reads TGTGCCAGCAGCCAGGATGGCACAGATACGCAGTATTTT. The variable domain in full, completed from reference TRBV7-3 and TRBJ2-3, reads GAGVSQTPSNKVTEKGKYVELRCDPISGHTALYWYRQSLGQGPEFLIYFQGTGAADDSGLPNDRFFAVRPEGSVSTLKIQRTERGDSAVYLCASSQDGTDTQYFGPGTRLTVL.

This chain uses TRBV4-1 with TRBJ2-3; maybe TRBD1 (5 bases). There are 16 residues in the CDR3. V was cut by 1 base and J by 0 bases, with 11 bases left in between. Germline loops: CDR1 MGHRA, CDR2 YSYEKL. The CDR3 bases are TGCGCCAGCAGCCAAGTTGGACATTTAAGCACAGATACGCAGTATTTT. This gives the protein CASSQVGHLSTDTQYF.

V and J are TRBV5-1 and TRBJ2-6, with D unclear. Germline values: CDR1 SGHRS, CDR2 YFSETQ. The CDR3 sequence is 17 residues long. The V end lost 0 bases, the J end lost 0 bases, and 10 bases lay between the germline ends. CDR3 nucleotide sequence: TGCGCCAGCAGCTTGGCTACGATTGTCTCTGGGGCCAACGTCCTGACTTTC. This sequence encodes CASSLATIVSGANVLTF.

This sequence joins TRBV15 and TRBJ1-1; D gene unclear. Trimming removed 4 bases from V and 5 bases from J, with 11 bases in between. Germline CDR1 LNHNV, CDR2 YYDKDF (reference sequence). The CDR3 has 13 residues. The CDR3 DNA is TGTGCCACCAGCATTCGCCAGGCGACTGAAGCTTTCTTT. It codes for CATSIRQATEAFF.

This clone has only a few counts. V is TRBV2 and J is TRBJ1-1, with 9 bases lining up with TRBD1. CDR3 length equals 15 residues. V lost 5 bases, J lost 1 base, and 5 bases stayed unmatched. The V gene's germline CDR1 is SNHLY and CDR2 FYNNEI. CDR3 sequence: CASSRTGVGNTEAFF. CDR3 nucleotides: TGTGCCAGCAGTCGGACAGGGGTGGGGAACACTGAAGCTTTCTTT.

The chain is built from TRBV6-5 and TRBJ2-3, with a tentative D call TRBD1 (6 bases). Germline V gene data show CDR1 as MNHEY and CDR2 as SVGAGI. This CDR3 has 14 residues. V shed 10 bases and J shed 0 bases, with 14 bases lying between them. In DNA, the CDR3 is TGTGCCACCCACAAGCAGGGGAGCACAGATACGCAGTATTTT. As protein: CATHKQGSTDTQYF.

V usage is TRBV5-8 and J usage is TRBJ2-4; the D gene is possibly TRBD1 (6 bases). The germline V gene has CDR1 SGHTS and CDR2 YDEGEE. Deletions cut 1 base from V and 7 bases from J, with 9 bases between. There are 13 residues in the CDR3. For the CDR3, the DNA is TGTGCCAGCAGCTTGAGGGGGACGAACATTCAGTACTTC. This sequence encodes CASSLRGTNIQYF.

This chain links TRBV29-1 with TRBJ2-1, with TRBD2 matching over 12 bases. The CDR3 sequence is 12 residues long. With V trimmed by 8 bases and J by 9 bases, 5 bases remained unmatched. Germline V gene lookup returns CDR1 SQVTM and CDR2 ANQGSEA. CDR3 coding DNA: TGCAGCCAGCTAGCGGGAGGGAGTGAGCAGTTCTTC. The encoded protein is CSQLAGGSEQFF.

The rearrangement joins TRBV19 to TRBJ1-3, with D perhaps TRBD1 (5 bases). Trimming left V 6 bases short and J 4 bases short, with 25 bases between. CDR1 is LNHDA, CDR2 SQIVND, per germline (reference sequence). CDR3 length: 18 amino acids. For the CDR3, the DNA is TGTGCCAGTAGAGTTAGCATGGGGCGGGAAAGAAAGGGAAACACCATATATTTT. Residues: CASRVSMGRERKGNTIYF.

The CDR3, as DNA: TGTGCCAGTAGTATAGACCCGGGCTCTGGAAACACCATATATTTT. This translates into CASSIDPGSGNTIYF. The genes are TRBV19 and TRBJ1-3, with D hard to call. Germline CDR1 is LNHDA and CDR2 is SQIVND (reference sequence). The V gene lost 0 bases and the J gene lost 0 bases, with 6 bases spanning the gap. The length of the CDR3 is 15 residues.

The chain carries TRBV29-1 and TRBJ1-2; D gene unclear. CDR1 is SQVTM and CDR2 is ANQGSEA in the germline V gene. The CDR3 sequence is 12 residues long. V was pared by 4 bases and J by 5 bases, with 11 bases between. The CDR3 sequence is CSVGGPEYGYTF. For the CDR3, the DNA is TGCAGCGTTGGAGGCCCTGAGTATGGCTACACCTTC.

V usage is TRBV6-2 or TRBV6-3 and J usage is TRBJ1-1; TRBD1 matches 10 bases. With V trimmed by 5 bases and J by 1 base, 4 bases remained unmatched. CDR3 length: 15 residues. Germline CDR1 reads MNHEY; CDR2 reads SVGEGT. CDR3 amino acids: CASSPGTGANTEAFF. CDR3 sequence (DNA): TGTGCCAGCAGTCCAGGGACAGGGGCGAACACTGAAGCTTTCTTT.

The rearrangement joins TRBV7-6 to TRBJ2-2, with 8 nucleotides matching TRBD1. Germline-derived CDR1 and CDR2 are SGHVS and FNYEAQ. The CDR3 has 15 amino acids. With V trimmed by 4 bases and J by 5 bases, 6 bases remained unmatched. CDR3 region: CASSSPGGETGELFF. The CDR3 coding sequence is TGTGCCAGCAGCTCCCCAGGGGGCGAAACCGGGGAGCTGTTTTTT.

The CDR3 is CASSSEGLAYNSPLHF. The CDR3 bases are TGCGCCAGCAGCTCAGAGGGCCTAGCCTATAATTCACCCCTCCACTTT. The chain couples TRBV5-1 to TRBJ1-6; D is undetermined. V was clipped by 3 bases and J by 2 bases, with 12 bases between them. Germline CDR1 and CDR2: SGHRS and YFSETQ. The CDR3 contains 16 residues.

This clone was recorded a few times. This chain uses TRBV3-1 (or the pseudogene TRBV3-2) with TRBJ1-4; 7 bases map to TRBD1. Trimming cost V 8 bases and J 4 bases; bases outside gene matches: 7. CDR3 size: 14 residues. Looked up from germline, CDR1 is LGHDT and CDR2 is YNNKEL (reference sequence). The CDR3 DNA follows: TGTGCCAGCGGGGGGACAGCCGGTAATGAAAAACTGTTTTTT. Amino acids: CASGGTAGNEKLFF.

V is TRBV18 and J is TRBJ2-3; 8 bases fit TRBD2. This CDR3 is built from 17 residues. With 3 bases clipped from V and 5 bases from J, the junction kept 13 bases outside the gene matches. The germline CDR1 and CDR2 sequences are KGHSH and LQKENI. The CDR3 sequence is CASSPLFPGGRGDTQYF. The DNA of the CDR3 is TGTGCCAGCTCACCGCTATTCCCGGGGGGGCGAGGAGATACGCAGTATTTT. Drawing the rest from reference TRBV18 and TRBJ2-3, the complete variable domain is NAGVMQNPRHLVRRRGQEARLRCSPMKGHSHVYWYRQLPEEGLKFMVYLQKENIIDESGMPKERFSAEFPKEGPSILRIQQVVRGDSAAYFCASSPLFPGGRGDTQYFGPGTRLTVL.

The chain joins TRBV27 to TRBJ1-5; D gene ambiguous. Trimming shortened V by 0 bases and J by 4 bases, and 10 bases separated the two germline ends. Germline V gene lookup returns CDR1 MNHEY and CDR2 SMNVEV (reference sequence). This CDR3 is built from 15 residues. The CDR3 nucleotides are TGTGCCAGCAGTTTATCGGGCAGGATGAATCAGCCCCAGCATTTT. Its protein product is CASSLSGRMNQPQHF.

The chain couples TRBV5-6 to TRBJ2-1; D is unresolved. V was shortened by 3 bases and J by 10 bases, with 8 bases between the two germline ends. Germline-derived CDR1 and CDR2 are SGHDT and YYEEEE. The CDR3 length is 11 residues. The DNA of the CDR3 is TGTGCCAGCAGCTCCCTTATAGAGCAGTTCTTC. Protein: CASSSLIEQFF.